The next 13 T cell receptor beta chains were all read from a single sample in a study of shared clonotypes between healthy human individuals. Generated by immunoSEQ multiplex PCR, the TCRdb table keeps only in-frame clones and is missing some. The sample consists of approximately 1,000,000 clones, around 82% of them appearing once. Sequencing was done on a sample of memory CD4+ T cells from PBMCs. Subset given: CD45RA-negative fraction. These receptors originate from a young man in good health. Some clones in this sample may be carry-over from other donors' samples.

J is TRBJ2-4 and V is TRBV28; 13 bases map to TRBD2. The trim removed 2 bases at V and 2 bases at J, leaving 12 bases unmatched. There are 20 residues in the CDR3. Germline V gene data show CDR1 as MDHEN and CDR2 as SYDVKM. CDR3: CASSLLLLAGGPRTKNIQYF. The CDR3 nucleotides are TGTGCCAGCAGTTTACTACTACTAGCGGGAGGGCCTCGGACCAAAAACATTCAGTACTTC.

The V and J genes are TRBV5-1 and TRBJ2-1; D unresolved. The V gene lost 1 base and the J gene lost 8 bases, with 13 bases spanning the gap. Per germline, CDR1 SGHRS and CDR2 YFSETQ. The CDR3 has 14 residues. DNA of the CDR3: TGCGCCAGCAGCTTGAAAGCTAATGTGGATGAGCAGTTCTTC. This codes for CASSLKANVDEQFF.

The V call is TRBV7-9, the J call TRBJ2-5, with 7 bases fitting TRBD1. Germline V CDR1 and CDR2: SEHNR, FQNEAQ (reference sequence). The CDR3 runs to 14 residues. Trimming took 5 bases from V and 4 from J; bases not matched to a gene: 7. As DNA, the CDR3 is TGTGCCAGCAGCCTAAGACAGGGCGGAGAGACCCAGTACTTC. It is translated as CASSLRQGGETQYF.

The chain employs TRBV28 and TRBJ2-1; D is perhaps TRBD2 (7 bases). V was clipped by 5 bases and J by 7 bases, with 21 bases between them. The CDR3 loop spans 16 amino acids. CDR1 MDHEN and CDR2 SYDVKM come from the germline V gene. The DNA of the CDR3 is TGTGCCAGCAGTCCGGGGGCTAGCGGTCAGGGGAATGAGCAGTTCTTC. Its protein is CASSPGASGQGNEQFF.

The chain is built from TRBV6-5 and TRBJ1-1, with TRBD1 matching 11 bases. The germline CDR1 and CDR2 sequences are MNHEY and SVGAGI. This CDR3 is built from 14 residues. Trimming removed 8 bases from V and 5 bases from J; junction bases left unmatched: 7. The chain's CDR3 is CASRLDRGRTEAFF. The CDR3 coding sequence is TGTGCCAGCCGACTGGACAGGGGGCGGACTGAAGCTTTCTTT.

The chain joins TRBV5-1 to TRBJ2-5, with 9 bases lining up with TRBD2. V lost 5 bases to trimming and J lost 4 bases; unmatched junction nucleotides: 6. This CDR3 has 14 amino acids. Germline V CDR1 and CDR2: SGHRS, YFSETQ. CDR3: CASRGSGSPETQYF. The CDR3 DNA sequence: TGCGCCAGCAGAGGTAGCGGGAGTCCAGAGACCCAGTACTTC.

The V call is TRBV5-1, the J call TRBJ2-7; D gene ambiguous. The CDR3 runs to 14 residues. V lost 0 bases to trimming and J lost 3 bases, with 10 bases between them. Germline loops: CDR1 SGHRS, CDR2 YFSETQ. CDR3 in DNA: TGCGCCAGCAGCTTGGTGGACGGCAGCTACGAGCAGTACTTC. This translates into CASSLVDGSYEQYF.

The CDR3 DNA follows: TGCGCCAGCAGCTTCTCAGGACAGGGGGCAAGCAATGAGCAGTTCTTC. It yields the protein CASSFSGQGASNEQFF. The gene calls are TRBV5-1 and TRBJ2-1; the match to TRBD1 covers 11 bases. Trimming removed 2 bases from V and 6 bases from J; junction bases left unmatched: 7. The germline V gene has CDR1 SGHRS and CDR2 YFSETQ. The CDR3 is 16 amino acids.

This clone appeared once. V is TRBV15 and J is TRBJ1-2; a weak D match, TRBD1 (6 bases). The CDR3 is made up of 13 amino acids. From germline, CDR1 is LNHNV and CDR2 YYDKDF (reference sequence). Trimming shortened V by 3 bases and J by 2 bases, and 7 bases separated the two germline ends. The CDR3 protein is CATSSTGNYGYTF. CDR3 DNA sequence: TGTGCCACCAGCAGTACAGGGAACTATGGCTACACCTTC.

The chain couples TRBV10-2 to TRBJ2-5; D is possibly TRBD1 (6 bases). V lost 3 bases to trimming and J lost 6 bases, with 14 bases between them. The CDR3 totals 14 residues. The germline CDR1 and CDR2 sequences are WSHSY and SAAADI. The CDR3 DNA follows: TGCGCCAGCAGTGAAGTTGGGGGCGCGAAGACCCAGTACTTC. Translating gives CASSEVGGAKTQYF.

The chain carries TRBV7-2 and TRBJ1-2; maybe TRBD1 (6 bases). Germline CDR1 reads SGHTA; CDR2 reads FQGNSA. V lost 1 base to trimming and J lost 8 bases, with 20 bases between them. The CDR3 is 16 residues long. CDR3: CASSLVGTSFHRGYTF. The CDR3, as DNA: TGTGCCAGCAGCTTAGTGGGGACAAGTTTTCATCGAGGCTACACCTTC.

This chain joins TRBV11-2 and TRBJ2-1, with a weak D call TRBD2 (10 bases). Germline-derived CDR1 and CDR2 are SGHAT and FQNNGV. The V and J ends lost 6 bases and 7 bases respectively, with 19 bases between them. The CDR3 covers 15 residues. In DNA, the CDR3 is TGTGCCAGCAGTCAAACTAGCGGGACAGGGAATGAGCAGTTCTTC. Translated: CASSQTSGTGNEQFF.

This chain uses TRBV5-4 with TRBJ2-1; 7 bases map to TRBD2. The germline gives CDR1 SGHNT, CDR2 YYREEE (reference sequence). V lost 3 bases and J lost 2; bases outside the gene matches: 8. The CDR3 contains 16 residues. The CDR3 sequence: CASSSQTGTTYNEQFF. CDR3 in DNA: TGTGCCAGCAGCTCACAAACCGGGACTACCTACAATGAGCAGTTCTTC.